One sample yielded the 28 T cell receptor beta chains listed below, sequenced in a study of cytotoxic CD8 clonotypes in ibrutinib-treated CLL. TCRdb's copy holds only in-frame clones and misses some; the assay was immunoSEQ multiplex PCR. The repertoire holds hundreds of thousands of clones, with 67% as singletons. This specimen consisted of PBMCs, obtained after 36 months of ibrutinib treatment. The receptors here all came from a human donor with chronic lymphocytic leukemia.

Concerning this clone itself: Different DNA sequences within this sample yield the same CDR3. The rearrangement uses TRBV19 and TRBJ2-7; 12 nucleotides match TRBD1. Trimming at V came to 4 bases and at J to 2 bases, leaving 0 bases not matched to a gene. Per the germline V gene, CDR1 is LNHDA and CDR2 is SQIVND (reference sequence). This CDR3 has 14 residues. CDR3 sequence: CASSRDRGPYEQYF. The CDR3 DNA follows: TGTGCCAGTAGTAGGGACAGGGGGCCCTACGAGCAGTACTTC.

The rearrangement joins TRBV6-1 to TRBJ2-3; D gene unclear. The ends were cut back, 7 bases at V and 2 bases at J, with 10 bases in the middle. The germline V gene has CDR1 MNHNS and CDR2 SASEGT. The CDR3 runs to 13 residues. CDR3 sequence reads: CASTRFATDTQYF. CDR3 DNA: TGTGCCAGCACCCGTTTCGCCACAGATACGCAGTATTTT.

The CDR3 region is CSARGRVGYTF. For the CDR3, the DNA is TGCAGTGCTAGAGGCAGGGTGGGCTACACCTTC. This sequence joins TRBV20-1 and TRBJ1-2; tentative D call: TRBD1 (5 bases). The germline CDR1 and CDR2 sequences are DFQATT and SNEGSKA (reference sequence). Trimming took off 1 base at V and 8 bases at J, with 8 bases between the two ends. CDR3 length equals 11 residues.

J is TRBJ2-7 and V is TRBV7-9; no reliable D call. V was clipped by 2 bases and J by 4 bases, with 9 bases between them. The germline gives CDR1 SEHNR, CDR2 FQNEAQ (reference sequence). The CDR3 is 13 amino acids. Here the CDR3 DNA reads TGTGCCAGCAGCTTAAGACTGGATTACGAGCAGTACTTC. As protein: CASSLRLDYEQYF.

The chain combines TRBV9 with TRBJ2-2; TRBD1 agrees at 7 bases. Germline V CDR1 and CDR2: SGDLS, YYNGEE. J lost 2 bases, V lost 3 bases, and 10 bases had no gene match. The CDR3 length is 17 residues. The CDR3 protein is CASSGRNRGPNTGELFF. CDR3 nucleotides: TGTGCCAGCAGCGGCCGTAACAGGGGCCCCAACACCGGGGAGCTGTTTTTT.

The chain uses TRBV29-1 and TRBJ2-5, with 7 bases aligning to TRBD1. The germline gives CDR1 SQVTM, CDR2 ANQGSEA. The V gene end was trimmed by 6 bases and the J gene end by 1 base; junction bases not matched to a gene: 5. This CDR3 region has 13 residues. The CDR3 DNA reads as TGCAGCGTCAGACAGGGATCCCAAGAGACCCAGTACTTC. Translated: CSVRQGSQETQYF.

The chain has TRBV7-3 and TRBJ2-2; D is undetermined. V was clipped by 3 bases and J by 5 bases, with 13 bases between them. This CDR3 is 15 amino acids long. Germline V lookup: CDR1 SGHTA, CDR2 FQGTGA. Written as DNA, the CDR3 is TGTGCCAGCAGCTTGACAAGGGTAGCTACCGGGGAGCTGTTTTTT. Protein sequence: CASSLTRVATGELFF.

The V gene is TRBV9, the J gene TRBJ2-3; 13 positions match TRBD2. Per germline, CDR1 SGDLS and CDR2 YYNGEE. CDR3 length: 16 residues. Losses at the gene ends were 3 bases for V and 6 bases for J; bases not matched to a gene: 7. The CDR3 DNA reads TGTGCCAGCAGCGCCAGACTAGCGGGGGGTGGGGATACGCAGTATTTT. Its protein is CASSARLAGGGDTQYF.

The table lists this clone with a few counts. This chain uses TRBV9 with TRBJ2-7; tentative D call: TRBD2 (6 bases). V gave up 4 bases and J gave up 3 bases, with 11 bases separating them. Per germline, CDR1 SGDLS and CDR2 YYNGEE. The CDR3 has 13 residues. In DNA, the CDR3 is TGTGCCAGCAGCTCCCCCGGGGGCTACGAGCAGTACTTC. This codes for CASSSPGGYEQYF.

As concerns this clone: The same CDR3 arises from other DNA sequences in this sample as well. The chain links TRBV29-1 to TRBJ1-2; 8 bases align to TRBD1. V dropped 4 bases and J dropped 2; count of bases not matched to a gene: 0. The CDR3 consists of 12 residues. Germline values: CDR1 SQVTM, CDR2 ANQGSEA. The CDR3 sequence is CSVGDRNYGYTF. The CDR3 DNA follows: TGCAGCGTTGGGGACAGGAACTATGGCTACACCTTC.

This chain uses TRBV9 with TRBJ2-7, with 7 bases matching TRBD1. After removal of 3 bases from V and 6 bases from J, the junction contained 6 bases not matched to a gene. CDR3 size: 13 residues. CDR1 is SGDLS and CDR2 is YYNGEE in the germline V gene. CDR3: CASSGADRVEQYF. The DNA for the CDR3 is TGTGCCAGCAGCGGGGCCGACAGGGTCGAGCAGTACTTC.

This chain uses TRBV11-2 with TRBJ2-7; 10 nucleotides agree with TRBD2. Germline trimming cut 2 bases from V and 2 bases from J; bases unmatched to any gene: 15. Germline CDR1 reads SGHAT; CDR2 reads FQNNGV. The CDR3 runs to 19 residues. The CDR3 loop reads CASSLRAGGPTQLTYEQYF. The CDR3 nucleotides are TGTGCCAGCAGCTTAAGAGCGGGAGGGCCTACCCAACTGACCTACGAGCAGTACTTC.

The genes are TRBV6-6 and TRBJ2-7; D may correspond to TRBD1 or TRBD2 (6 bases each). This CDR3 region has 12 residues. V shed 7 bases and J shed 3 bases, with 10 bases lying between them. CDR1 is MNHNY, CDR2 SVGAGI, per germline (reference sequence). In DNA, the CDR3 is TGTGCCAGCACCGAGGGGGGCTACGAGCAGTACTTC. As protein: CASTEGGYEQYF.

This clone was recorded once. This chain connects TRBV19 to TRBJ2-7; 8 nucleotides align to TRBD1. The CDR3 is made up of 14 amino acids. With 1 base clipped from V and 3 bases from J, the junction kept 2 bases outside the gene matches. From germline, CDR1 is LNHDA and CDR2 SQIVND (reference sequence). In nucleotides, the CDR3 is TGTGCCAGTAGTATAGGGACAGGGAGCTACGAGCAGTACTTC. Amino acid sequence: CASSIGTGSYEQYF.

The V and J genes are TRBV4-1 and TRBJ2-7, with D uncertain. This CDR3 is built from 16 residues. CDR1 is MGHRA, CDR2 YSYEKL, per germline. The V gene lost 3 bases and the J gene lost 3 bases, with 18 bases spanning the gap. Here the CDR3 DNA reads TGCGCCAGCAGCCATCCACCGGGCTGGTCCCGCTACGAGCAGTACTTC. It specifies CASSHPPGWSRYEQYF.

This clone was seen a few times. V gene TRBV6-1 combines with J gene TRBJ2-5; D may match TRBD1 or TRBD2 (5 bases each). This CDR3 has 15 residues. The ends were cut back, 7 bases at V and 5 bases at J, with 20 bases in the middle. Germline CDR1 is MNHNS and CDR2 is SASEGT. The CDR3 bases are TGTGCCAGCAATAAGAATGGGGACGTTGGGGAGACCCAGTACTTC. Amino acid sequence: CASNKNGDVGETQYF.

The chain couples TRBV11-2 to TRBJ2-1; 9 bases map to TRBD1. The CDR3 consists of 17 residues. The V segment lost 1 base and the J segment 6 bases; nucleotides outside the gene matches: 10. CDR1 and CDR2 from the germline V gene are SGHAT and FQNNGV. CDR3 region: CASSLGHFGDRVNEQFF. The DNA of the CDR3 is TGTGCCAGCAGCTTAGGTCATTTTGGGGACAGGGTCAATGAGCAGTTCTTC.

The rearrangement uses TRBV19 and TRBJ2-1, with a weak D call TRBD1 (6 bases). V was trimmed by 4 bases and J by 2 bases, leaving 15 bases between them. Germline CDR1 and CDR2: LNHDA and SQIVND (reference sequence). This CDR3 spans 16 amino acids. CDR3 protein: CASSTLDRSAYNEQFF. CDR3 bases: TGTGCCAGTAGTACCTTAGACAGGAGCGCCTACAATGAGCAGTTCTTC.

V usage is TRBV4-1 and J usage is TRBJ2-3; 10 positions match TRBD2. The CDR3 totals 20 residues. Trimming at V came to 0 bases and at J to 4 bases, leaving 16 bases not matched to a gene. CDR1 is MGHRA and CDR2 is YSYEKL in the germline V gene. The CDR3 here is CASSQEGARLAGAPSDTQYF. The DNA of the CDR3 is TGCGCCAGCAGCCAAGAGGGGGCCAGGCTAGCGGGAGCCCCCTCAGATACGCAGTATTTT.

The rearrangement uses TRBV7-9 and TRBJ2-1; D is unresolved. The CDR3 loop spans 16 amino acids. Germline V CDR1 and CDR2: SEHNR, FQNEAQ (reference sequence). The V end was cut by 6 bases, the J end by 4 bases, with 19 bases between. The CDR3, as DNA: TGTGCCAGCAGTTCCTACGGAACAAGATCTTACAATGAGCAGTTCTTC. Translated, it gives CASSSYGTRSYNEQFF. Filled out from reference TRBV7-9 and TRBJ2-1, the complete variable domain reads DTGVSQNPRHKITKRGQNVTFRCDPISEHNRLYWYRQTLGQGPEFLTYFQNEAQLEKSRLLSDRFSAERPKGSFSTLEIQRTEQGDSAMYLCASSSYGTRSYNEQFFGPGTRLTVL.

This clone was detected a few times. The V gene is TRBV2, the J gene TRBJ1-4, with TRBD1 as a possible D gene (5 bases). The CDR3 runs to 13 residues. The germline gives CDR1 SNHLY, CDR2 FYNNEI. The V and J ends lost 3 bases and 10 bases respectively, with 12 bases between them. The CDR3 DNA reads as TGTGCCAGCAGTGACGAGAATCAGGGAAAACTGTTTTTT. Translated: CASSDENQGKLFF.

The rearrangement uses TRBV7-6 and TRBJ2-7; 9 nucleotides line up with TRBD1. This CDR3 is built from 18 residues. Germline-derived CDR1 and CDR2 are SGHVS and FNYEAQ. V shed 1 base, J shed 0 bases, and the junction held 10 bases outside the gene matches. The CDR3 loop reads CASSLGSMGQGNSYEQYF. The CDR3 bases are TGTGCCAGCAGCTTAGGGTCCATGGGACAGGGCAACTCCTACGAGCAGTACTTC.

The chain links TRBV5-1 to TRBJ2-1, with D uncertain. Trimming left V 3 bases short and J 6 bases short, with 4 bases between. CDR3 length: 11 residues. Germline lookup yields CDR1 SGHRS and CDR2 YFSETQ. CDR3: CASSYFNEQFF. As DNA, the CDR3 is TGCGCCAGCAGCTATTTCAATGAGCAGTTCTTC.

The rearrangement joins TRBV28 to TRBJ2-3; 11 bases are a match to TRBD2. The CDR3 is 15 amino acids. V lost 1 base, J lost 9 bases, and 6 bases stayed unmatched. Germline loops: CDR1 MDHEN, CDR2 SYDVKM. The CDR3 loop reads CASSLSTSGGGTQYF. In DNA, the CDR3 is TGTGCCAGCAGTTTATCAACTAGCGGGGGAGGCACGCAGTATTTT. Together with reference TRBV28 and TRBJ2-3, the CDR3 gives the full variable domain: DVKVTQSSRYLVKRTGEKVFLECVQDMDHENMFWYRQDPGLGLRLIYFSYDVKMKEKGDIPEGYSVSREKKERFSLILESASTNQTSMYLCASSLSTSGGGTQYFGPGTRLTVL.

Here the CDR3 reads CAISAGGGPYEQYF. In nucleotides, the CDR3 is TGTGCCATCAGTGCTGGAGGGGGTCCCTACGAGCAGTACTTC. V and J are TRBV10-3 and TRBJ2-7; D possibly uses TRBD1 or TRBD2 (6 bases each). The ends were cut back, 4 bases at V and 2 bases at J, with 12 bases in the middle. This CDR3 region has 14 residues. The germline CDR1 and CDR2 sequences are ENHRY and SYGVKD.

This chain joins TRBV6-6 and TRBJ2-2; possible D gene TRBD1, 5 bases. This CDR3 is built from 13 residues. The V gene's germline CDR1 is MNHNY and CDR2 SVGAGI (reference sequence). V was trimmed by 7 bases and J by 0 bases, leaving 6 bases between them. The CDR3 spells CASKGPNTGELFF. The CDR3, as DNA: TGTGCCAGCAAGGGGCCGAACACCGGGGAGCTGTTTTTT.

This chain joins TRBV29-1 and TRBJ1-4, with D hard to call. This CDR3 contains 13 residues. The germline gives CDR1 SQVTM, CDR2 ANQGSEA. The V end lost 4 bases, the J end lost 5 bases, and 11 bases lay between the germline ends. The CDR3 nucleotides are TGCAGCGTTGCCGAGCCAAACAATGAAAAACTGTTTTTT. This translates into CSVAEPNNEKLFF.

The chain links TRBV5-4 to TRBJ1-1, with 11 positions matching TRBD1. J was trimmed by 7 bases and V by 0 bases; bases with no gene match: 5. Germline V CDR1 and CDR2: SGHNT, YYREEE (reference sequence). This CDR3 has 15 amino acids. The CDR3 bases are TGTGCCAGCAGCTTGGGGGGACAGGGGGGCCTTGAAGCTTTCTTT. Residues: CASSLGGQGGLEAFF. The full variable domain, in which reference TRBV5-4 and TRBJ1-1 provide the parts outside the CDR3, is ETGVTQSPTHLIKTRGQQVTLRCSSQSGHNTVSWYQQALGQGPQFIFQYYREEENGRGNFPPRFSGLQFPNYSSELNVNALELDDSALYLCASSLGGQGGLEAFFGQGTRLTVV.